This T cell receptor beta chain originates from a study of Ad26.COV2.S vaccination and SARS-CoV-2 variants. Study observations and caveats: A substantial breadth of spike-specific CD8+ and CD4+ T cell responses after vaccination has been reported. The study found higher spike-specific TCR breadth in vaccine than placebo recipients. The TCR breadth and depth analyses may have produced an underestimate of total T cell responses.

Only in-frame clones appear in the TCRdb table, and some are missing; sequencing was by immunoSEQ multiplex PCR. The sample consists of some 480,000 clones, around nine tenths of them appearing once. This CDR3 spans 14 amino acids. After removal of 2 bases from V and 9 bases from J, the junction contained 4 bases not matched to a gene. Germline V lookup: CDR1 KGHSH, CDR2 LQKENI. Points on this clone: Its antigen is undetermined.

Treatment specified: some 20 received Ad26.COV2.S at low or high dose, single or two shots; roughly five received placebo; per-sample allocation not given. Each sample was drawn 63 days after the first injection (of vaccine or placebo). The source is a person between 18 and 60 years old who received the Ad26.COV2.S COVID-19 vaccine or a placebo. The sample here was peripheral blood, taken in a trial of Ad26.COV2.S vaccine versus placebo. The chain uses TRBV18 and TRBJ1-6; 7 bases match TRBD1. The CDR3 DNA sequence: TGTGCCAGCTCACCATCCCAGGGGGGTTCACCCCTCCACTTT. Translating it yields CASSPSQGGSPLHF.